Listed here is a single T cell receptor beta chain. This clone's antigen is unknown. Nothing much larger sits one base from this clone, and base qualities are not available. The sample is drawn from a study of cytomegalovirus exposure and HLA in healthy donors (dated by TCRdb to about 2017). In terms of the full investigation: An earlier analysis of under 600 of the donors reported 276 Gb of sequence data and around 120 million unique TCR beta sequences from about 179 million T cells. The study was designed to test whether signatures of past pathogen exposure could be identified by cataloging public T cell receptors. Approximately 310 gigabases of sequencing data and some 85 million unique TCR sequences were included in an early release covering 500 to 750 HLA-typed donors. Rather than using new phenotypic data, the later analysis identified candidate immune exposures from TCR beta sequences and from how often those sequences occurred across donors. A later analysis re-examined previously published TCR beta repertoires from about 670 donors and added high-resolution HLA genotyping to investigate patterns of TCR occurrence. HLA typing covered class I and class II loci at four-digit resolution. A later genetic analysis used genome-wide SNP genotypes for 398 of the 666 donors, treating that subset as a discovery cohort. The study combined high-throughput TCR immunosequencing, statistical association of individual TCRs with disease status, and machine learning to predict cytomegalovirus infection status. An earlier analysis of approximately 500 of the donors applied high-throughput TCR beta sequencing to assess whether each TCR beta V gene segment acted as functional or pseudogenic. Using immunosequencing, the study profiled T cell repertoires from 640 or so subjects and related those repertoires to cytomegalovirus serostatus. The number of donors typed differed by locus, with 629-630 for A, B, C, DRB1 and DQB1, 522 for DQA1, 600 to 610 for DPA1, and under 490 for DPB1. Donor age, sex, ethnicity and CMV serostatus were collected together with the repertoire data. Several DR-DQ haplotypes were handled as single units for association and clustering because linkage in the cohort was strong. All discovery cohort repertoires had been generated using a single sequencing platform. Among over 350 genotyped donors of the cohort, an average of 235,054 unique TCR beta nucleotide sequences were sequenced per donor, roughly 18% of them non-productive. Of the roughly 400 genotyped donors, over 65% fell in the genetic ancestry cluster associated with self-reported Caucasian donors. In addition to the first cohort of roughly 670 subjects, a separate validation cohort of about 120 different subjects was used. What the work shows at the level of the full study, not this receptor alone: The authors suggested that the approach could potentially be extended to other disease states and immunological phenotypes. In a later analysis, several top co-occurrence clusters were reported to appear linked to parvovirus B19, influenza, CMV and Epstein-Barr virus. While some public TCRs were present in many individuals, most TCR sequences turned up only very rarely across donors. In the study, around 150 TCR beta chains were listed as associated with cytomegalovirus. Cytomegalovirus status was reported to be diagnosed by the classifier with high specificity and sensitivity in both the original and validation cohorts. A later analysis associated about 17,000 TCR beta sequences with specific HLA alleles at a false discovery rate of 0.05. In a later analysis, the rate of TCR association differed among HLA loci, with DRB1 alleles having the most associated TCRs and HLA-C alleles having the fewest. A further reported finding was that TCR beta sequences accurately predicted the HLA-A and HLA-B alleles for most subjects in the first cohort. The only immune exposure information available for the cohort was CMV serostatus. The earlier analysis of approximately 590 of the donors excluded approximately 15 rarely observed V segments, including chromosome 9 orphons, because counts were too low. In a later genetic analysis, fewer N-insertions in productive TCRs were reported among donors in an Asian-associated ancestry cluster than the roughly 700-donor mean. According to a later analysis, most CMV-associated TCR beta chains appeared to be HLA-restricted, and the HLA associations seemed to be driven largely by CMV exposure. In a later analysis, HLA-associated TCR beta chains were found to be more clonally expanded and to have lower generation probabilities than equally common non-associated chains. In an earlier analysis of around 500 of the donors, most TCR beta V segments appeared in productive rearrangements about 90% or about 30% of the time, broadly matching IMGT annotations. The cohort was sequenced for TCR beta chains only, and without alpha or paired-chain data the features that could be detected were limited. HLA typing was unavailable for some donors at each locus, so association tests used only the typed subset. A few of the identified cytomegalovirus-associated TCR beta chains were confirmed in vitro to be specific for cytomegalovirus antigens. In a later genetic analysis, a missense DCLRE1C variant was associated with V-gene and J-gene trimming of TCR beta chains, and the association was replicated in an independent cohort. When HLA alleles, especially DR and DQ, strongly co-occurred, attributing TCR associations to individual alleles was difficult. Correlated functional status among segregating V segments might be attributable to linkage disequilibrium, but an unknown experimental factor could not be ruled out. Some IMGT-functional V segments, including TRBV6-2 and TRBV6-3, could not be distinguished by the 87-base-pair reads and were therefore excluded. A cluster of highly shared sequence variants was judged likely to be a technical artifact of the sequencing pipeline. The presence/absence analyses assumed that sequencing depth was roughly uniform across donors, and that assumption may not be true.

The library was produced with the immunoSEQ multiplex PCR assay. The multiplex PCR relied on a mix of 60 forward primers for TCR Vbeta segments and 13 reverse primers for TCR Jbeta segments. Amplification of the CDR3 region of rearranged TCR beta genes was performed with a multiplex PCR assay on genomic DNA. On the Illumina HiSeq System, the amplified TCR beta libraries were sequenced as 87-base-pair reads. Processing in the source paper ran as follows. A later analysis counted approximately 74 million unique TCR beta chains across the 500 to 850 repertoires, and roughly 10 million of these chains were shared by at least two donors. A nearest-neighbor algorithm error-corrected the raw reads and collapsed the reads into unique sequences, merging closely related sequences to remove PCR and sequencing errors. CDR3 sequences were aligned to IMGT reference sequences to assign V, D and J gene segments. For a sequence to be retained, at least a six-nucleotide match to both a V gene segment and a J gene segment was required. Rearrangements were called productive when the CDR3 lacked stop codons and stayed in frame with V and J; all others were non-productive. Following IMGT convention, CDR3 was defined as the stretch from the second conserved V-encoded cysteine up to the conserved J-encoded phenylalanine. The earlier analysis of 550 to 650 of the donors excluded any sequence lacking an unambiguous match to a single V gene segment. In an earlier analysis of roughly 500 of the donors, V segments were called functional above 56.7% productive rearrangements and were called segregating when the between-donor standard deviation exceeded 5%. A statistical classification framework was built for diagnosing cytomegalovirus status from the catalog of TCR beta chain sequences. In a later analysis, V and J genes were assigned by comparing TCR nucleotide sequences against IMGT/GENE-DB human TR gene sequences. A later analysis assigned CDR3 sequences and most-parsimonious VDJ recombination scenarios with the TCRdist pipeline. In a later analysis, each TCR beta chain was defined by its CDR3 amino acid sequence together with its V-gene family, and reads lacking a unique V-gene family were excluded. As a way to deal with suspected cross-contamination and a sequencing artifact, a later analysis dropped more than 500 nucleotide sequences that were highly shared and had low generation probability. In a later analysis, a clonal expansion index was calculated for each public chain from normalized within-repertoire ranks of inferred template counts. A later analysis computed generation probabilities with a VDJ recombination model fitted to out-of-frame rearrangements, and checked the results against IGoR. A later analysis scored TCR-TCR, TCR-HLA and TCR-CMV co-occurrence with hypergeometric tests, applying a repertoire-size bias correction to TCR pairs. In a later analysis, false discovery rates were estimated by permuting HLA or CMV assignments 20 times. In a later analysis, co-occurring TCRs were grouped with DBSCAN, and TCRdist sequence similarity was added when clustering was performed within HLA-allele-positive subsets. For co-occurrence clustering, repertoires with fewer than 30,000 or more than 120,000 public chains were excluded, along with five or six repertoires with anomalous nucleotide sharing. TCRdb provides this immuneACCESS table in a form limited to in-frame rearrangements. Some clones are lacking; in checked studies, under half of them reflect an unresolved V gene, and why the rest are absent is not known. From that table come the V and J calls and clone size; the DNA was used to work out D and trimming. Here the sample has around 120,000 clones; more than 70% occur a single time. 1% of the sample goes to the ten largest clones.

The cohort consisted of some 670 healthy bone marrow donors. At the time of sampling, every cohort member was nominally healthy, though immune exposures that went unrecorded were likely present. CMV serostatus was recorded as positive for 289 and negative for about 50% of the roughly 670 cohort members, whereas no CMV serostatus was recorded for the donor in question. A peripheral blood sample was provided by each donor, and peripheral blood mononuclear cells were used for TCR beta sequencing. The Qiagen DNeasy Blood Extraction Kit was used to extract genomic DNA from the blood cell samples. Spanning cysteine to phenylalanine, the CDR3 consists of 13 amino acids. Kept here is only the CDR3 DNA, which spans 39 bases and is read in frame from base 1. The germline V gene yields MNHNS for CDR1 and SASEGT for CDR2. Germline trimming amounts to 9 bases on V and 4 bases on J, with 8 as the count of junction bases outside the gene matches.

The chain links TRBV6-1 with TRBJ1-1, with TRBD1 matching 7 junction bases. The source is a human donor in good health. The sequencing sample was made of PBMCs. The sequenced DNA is TGTGCCAGTCCCAACAGGGGTGGCACTGAAGCTTTCTTT. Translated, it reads CASPNRGGTEAFF.